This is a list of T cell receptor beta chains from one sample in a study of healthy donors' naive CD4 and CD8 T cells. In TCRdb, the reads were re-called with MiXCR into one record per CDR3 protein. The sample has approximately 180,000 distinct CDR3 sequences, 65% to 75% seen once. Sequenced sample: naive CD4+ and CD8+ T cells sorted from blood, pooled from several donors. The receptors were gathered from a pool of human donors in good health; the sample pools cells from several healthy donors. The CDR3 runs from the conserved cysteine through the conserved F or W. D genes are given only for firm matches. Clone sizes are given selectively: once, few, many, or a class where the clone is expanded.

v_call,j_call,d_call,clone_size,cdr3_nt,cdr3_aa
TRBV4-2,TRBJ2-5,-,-,TGTGCCAGCAGCCAATCCGTGGGGTTTATAGAGACCCAGTACTTC,CASSQSVGFIETQYF
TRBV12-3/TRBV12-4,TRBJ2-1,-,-,TGTGCCAGCAGTTTACAATGGACGAGTGAGCAGTTCTTC,CASSLQWTSEQFF
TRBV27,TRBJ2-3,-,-,TGTGCCAGCAGTTTACAAAGGAGGGTAGGCACAGATACGCAGTATTTT,CASSLQRRVGTDTQYF
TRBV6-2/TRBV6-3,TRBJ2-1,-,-,TGTGCCAGCAGTTACGTCCCCGACCAGCTCGGCAATGAGCAGTTCTTC,CASSYVPDQLGNEQFF
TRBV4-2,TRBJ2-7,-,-,TGTGCCAGCAGCCAAGATTTTGGCGACGAGCAGTACTTC,CASSQDFGDEQYF
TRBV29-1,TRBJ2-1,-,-,TGCAGCGTTGCAATTGGTAGCTCCTACAATGAGCAGTTCTTC,CSVAIGSSYNEQFF
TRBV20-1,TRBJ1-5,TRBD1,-,TGCAGTGCTAGGGGTATGGGACAGGGAAGCAATCAGCCCCAGCATTTT,CSARGMGQGSNQPQHF
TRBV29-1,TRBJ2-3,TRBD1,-,TGCAGCGTTGAGCCCGGGACAGTATTCACAGATACGCAGTATTTT,CSVEPGTVFTDTQYF
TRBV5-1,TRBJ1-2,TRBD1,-,TGCGCCAGCAGCCCAGAAGGACAGGGCCGCTATGGCTACACCTTC,CASSPEGQGRYGYTF
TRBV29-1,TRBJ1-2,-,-,TGCAGCGTTCCGAGGGAGGGCTATGGCTACACCTTC,CSVPREGYGYTF
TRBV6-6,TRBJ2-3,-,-,TGTGCCAGCAGTTACATAGGCTCCGACACAGATACGCAGTATTTT,CASSYIGSDTDTQYF
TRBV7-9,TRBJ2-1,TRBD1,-,TGTGCCAGCAGCGCGCCAAACAGGGGTCATGAGCAGTTCTTC,CASSAPNRGHEQFF
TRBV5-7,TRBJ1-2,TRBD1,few,TGTGCCAGCAGCTTGGAGGACAGGGTGTATGGCTACACCTTC,CASSLEDRVYGYTF
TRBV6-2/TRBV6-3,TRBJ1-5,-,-,TGTGCCAGCAGTTACGCGGATGGCAATCAGCCCCAGCATTTT,CASSYADGNQPQHF
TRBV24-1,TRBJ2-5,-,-,TGTGCCACCAGTGATTTGGGGAGCGGCCAAGAGACCCAGTACTTC,CATSDLGSGQETQYF
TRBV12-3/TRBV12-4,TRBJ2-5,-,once,TGTGCCAGCTCCCAACCCCAGTCCGAGACCCAGTACTTC,CASSQPQSETQYF
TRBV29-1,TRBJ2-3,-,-,TGCAGCGTTGTACAGGGAGGAGATACGCAGTATTTT,CSVVQGGDTQYF
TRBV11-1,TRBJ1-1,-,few,TGTGCCAGCAGCTTAGTGGGCCTTGAAGCTTTCTTT,CASSLVGLEAFF
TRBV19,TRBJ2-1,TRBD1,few,TGTGCCAGTAACCGGGACAGGGACAATGAGCAGTTCTTC,CASNRDRDNEQFF
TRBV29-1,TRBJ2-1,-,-,TGCAGCGTTCTTGGCAGCCGGAGCTCCTACAATGAGCAGTTCTTC,CSVLGSRSSYNEQFF
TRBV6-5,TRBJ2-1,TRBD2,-,TGTGCCAGCAGTTGGGCAGGCGGGAGCGACAATGAGCAGTTCTTC,CASSWAGGSDNEQFF
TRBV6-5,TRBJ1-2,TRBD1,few,TGTGCCAGCACGGGACAGGGATATGGCTACACCTTC,CASTGQGYGYTF
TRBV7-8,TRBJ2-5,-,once,TGTGCCAGCAGCTTAAAAAGGGTATGGGAGACCCAGTACTTC,CASSLKRVWETQYF
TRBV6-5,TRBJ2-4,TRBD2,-,TGTGCCAGCAGTTACTCGGGACAACCGGCGGGAGGGGAAAACATTCAGTACTTC,CASSYSGQPAGGENIQYF
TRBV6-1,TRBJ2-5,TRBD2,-,TGTGCCAGCAGTGAAGGGACTAGCGGGAGGGCCTTGAAGACCCAGTACTTC,CASSEGTSGRALKTQYF
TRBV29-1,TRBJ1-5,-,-,TGCAGCGTTGGGACCGGGACTCAGCCCCAGCATTTT,CSVGTGTQPQHF
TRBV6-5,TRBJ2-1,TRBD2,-,TGTGCCAGCACCTCACTTAGCGGGAGCCCCTACAATGAGCAGTTCTTC,CASTSLSGSPYNEQFF
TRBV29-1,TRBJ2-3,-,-,TGCAGCGTTGAAGTTCAGCTAGGAGGGGACAGACCCACAGATACGCAGTATTTT,CSVEVQLGGDRPTDTQYF
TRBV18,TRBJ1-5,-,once,TGTGCCAGCTCACCTCTCTCTGGCAATCAGCCCCAGCATTTT,CASSPLSGNQPQHF
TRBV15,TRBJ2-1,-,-,TGTGCCACCAGCAGAGGAGGGGTGGTTGAGCAGTTCTTC,CATSRGGVVEQFF
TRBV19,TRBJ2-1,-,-,TGTGCCAGTAGTATGGGGGGCCCCTACAATGAGCAGTTCTTC,CASSMGGPYNEQFF
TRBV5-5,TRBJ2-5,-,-,TGTGCCAGCAGCTCAGGACTGGAGTTCGAGACCCAGTACTTC,CASSSGLEFETQYF
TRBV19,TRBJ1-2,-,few,TGTGCCAGTAGTAAGGGAAGGGGTTTAAACTATGGCTACACCTTC,CASSKGRGLNYGYTF
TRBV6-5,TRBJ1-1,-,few,TGTGCCAGCAGTCTCAACTCGCAGGGGCCTGAAGCTTTCTTT,CASSLNSQGPEAFF
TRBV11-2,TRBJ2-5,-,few,TGTGCCAGCAGCTTACCGTTGGAGACCCAGTACTTC,CASSLPLETQYF
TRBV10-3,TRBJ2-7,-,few,TGTGCCATCAGTGGTGGGGACGAGCAGTACTTC,CAISGGDEQYF
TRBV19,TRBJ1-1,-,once,TGTGCCAGTAGTAGTCGAGGGTTGGGACGGATGAACACTGAAGCTTTCTTT,CASSSRGLGRMNTEAFF
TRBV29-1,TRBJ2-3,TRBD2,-,TGCAGCGTCTCAGAGACTAGCGGGAGGCCCACAGATACGCAGTATTTT,CSVSETSGRPTDTQYF
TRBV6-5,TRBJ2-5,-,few,TGTGCCAGCAGTTACTCCGGGGCAGAACAAGAGACCCAGTACTTC,CASSYSGAEQETQYF
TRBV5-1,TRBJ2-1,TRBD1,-,TGCGCCAGCAGCTTAGGGACAGGGCGTGAGCAGTTCTTC,CASSLGTGREQFF
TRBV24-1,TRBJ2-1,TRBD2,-,TGTGCCACCAGTGATCCAAGGGCAGGAGGGACTAGCGGGAGACCCTACAATGAGCAGTTCTTC,CATSDPRAGGTSGRPYNEQFF
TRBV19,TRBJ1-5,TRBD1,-,TGTGCCAGTACTCCGGGACAGGGCAATCAGCCCCAGCATTTT,CASTPGQGNQPQHF
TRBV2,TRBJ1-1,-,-,TGTGCCAGCAGCGTGCCCCGCGGGTCAGAGAAGGCTTTCTTT,CASSVPRGSEKAFF